The 15 T cell receptor beta chains reported below all come from one sample, sequenced in a study of shared clonotypes between healthy human individuals (dated by TCRdb to the early 2020s). Library creation used the immunoSEQ multiplex PCR assay. Held by TCRdb, this immuneACCESS table contains in-frame sequences only and omits some clones. Under half of the omission traces to an unresolved V gene where checked; the cause of the rest is unknown. This sample is represented by 2 million to 2.5 million clones; 90% to 95% of them were singletons. 0.39% of the sample rests with the top ten. Sequenced sample: naive CD4+ T cells from PBMCs. What the cell subset or site label conveys for this sample: CD45RA+ positively selected. Every receptor here comes from a man between 18 and 35 years old in good health. Some clones in this sample may be carry-over from other donors' samples.

V and J are TRBV7-2 and TRBJ1-4; D ambiguous. Per the germline V gene, CDR1 is SGHTA and CDR2 is FQGNSA. The CDR3 sequence is 12 residues long. V dropped 3 bases and J dropped 8 bases, with 7 bases sitting between them. The CDR3 here is CASSLEREKLFF. DNA for the CDR3: TGTGCCAGCAGCTTGGAAAGGGAAAAACTGTTTTTT. The full variable domain, in which reference TRBV7-2 and TRBJ1-4 provide the parts outside the CDR3, is GAGVSQSPSNKVTEKGKDVELRCDPISGHTALYWYRQSLGQGLEFLIYFQGNSAPDKSGLPSDRFSAERTGGSVSTLTIQRTQQEDSAVYLCASSLEREKLFFGSGTQLSVL.

V is TRBV4-3 and J is TRBJ1-3, with D possibly being TRBD1 (5 bases). Germline CDR1 is LGHNA and CDR2 is YSLEER. The CDR3 consists of 16 residues. Deletions cut 2 bases from V and 9 bases from J, with 20 bases between. CDR3 DNA: TGCGCCAGCAGCCAACCCGACAGTCGAGTATACCGCACCATATATTTT. As protein: CASSQPDSRVYRTIYF.

This clone was seen only once. At the DNA level, this CDR3 is encoded by other sequences in the same sample as well. V is TRBV7-9 and J is TRBJ1-1; TRBD1 aligns across 7 bases. The germline V gene encodes CDR1 SEHNR and CDR2 FQNEAQ (reference sequence). After removal of 1 base from V and 5 bases from J, the junction contained 4 bases not matched to a gene. The length of the CDR3 is 14 residues. CDR3 region: CASSLDRGGTEAFF. For the CDR3, the DNA is TGTGCCAGCAGCTTAGACAGGGGAGGGACTGAAGCTTTCTTT.

V and J are TRBV6-5 and TRBJ2-7; TRBD1 might be the D (6 bases). V lost 4 bases, J lost 3 bases, and 13 bases lay in between. The CDR3 runs to 14 residues. CDR1 is MNHEY, CDR2 SVGAGI, per germline. CDR3 sequence (DNA): TGTGCCAGCAGTTCCCCGCACAGGGTCTACGAGCAGTACTTC. Translation: CASSSPHRVYEQYF.

V is TRBV18 and J is TRBJ2-2; TRBD2 agrees at 9 bases. CDR1 is KGHSH and CDR2 is LQKENI in the germline V gene. The CDR3 consists of 20 residues. The V and J ends lost 3 bases and 0 bases, in that order; junction bases with no gene match: 14. The CDR3 spells CASSPRGRTSGLANTGELFF. In DNA, the CDR3 is TGTGCCAGCTCACCCAGGGGAAGAACTAGCGGGTTGGCGAACACCGGGGAGCTGTTTTTT.

The V gene is TRBV27, the J gene TRBJ2-1, with TRBD2 identical over 10 bases. V shed 8 bases and J 5 bases; nucleotides not matched to a gene: 12. Germline-derived CDR1 and CDR2 are MNHEY and SMNVEV (reference sequence). The CDR3 extends over 16 amino acids. The CDR3 spells CASVRLGLAENNEQFF. The DNA of the CDR3 is TGTGCCAGCGTGCGCCTCGGACTAGCGGAAAACAATGAGCAGTTCTTC.

V is TRBV5-6 and J is TRBJ2-4, with a possible D match to TRBD2 (5 bases). The CDR3 length is 18 residues. The V end lost 1 base, the J end lost 2 bases, and 19 bases lay between the germline ends. CDR1 is SGHDT, CDR2 YYEEEE, per germline. CDR3 DNA: TGTGCCAGCAGCTTGTCCCCCCCGGGGAGTGGGACCAAAAACATTCAGTACTTC. This sequence encodes CASSLSPPGSGTKNIQYF.

The chain combines TRBV4-3 with TRBJ1-1; 8 nucleotides line up with TRBD1. The J segment lost 9 bases and the V segment lost 4 bases, leaving 4 bases of the junction unmatched. In germline, CDR1 is LGHNA, CDR2 YSLEER. This CDR3 comprises 12 residues. This CDR3 reads CASSPGQGQAFF. In DNA form, the CDR3 reads TGCGCCAGCAGCCCAGGACAGGGCCAAGCTTTCTTT.

The chain joins TRBV28 to TRBJ2-7, with D unresolved. V was trimmed by 8 bases and J by 2 bases, leaving 10 bases between them. The germline V gene encodes CDR1 MDHEN and CDR2 SYDVKM. The CDR3 has 12 residues. The CDR3 DNA follows: TGTGCCAGCTCCTCGTCCGCCTACGAGCAGTACTTC. Translating gives CASSSSAYEQYF.

This clone has a handful of counts. The sample holds other DNA sequences that translate to the same CDR3. The V gene is TRBV30, the J gene TRBJ1-5; 7 positions agree with TRBD1. The CDR3 length is 14 residues. Trimming cost V 0 bases and J 5 bases; bases outside gene matches: 4. In germline, CDR1 is GTSNPN, CDR2 SVGIG (reference sequence). DNA for the CDR3: TGTGCCTGGAGTGTCCGGGACAGTTATCAGCCCCAGCATTTT. Translated, it gives CAWSVRDSYQPQHF.

The chain has TRBV4-3 and TRBJ2-2; D might be TRBD1 (6 bases). V lost 1 base, J lost 6 bases, and 12 bases lay in between. The CDR3 contains 15 residues. CDR1 is LGHNA and CDR2 is YSLEER in the germline V gene. CDR3 DNA sequence: TGCGCCAGCAGCCAAGTGCACAGGGTGGCCGGGGAGCTGTTTTTT. It translates to CASSQVHRVAGELFF.

In this sample, this clone turned up once. This chain uses TRBV7-3 with TRBJ2-1; 9 nucleotides match TRBD2. CDR1 is SGHTA, CDR2 FQGTGA, per germline. CDR3 length equals 17 residues. V gave up 2 bases and J gave up 2 bases; unmatched junction bases: 7. In nucleotides, the CDR3 is TGTGCCAGCAGCTTAGTACCGGGACTAGCAGCCTACAATGAGCAGTTCTTC. Translation gives CASSLVPGLAAYNEQFF.

The chain is built from TRBV7-9 and TRBJ1-1; D remains ambiguous. Germline V CDR1 and CDR2: SEHNR, FQNEAQ (reference sequence). The CDR3 totals 12 residues. The germline V and J ends were trimmed by 4 bases and 11 bases, with 14 bases remaining between them. The CDR3 reads CASSSHTPGAFF. The CDR3 DNA reads as TGTGCCAGCAGCTCCCACACCCCTGGGGCTTTCTTT. The full variable domain, rest sourced from reference TRBV7-9 and TRBJ1-1, is DTGVSQNPRHKITKRGQNVTFRCDPISEHNRLYWYRQTLGQGPEFLTYFQNEAQLEKSRLLSDRFSAERPKGSFSTLEIQRTEQGDSAMYLCASSSHTPGAFFGQGTRLTVV.

The rearrangement links TRBV28 to TRBJ2-1; 14 positions agree with TRBD2. There are 15 residues in the CDR3. Germline CDR1 is MDHEN and CDR2 is SYDVKM. Trimming removed 8 bases from V and 6 bases from J; junction bases left unmatched: 6. In nucleotides, the CDR3 is TGTGCCAGCCCGCCGGGACTAGCGGGAGCCAATGAGCAGTTCTTC. It encodes CASPPGLAGANEQFF.

V is TRBV5-1 and J is TRBJ1-4; TRBD1 matches at 7 bases. Losses at the gene ends were 4 bases for V and 8 bases for J; bases not matched to a gene: 11. The germline gives CDR1 SGHRS, CDR2 YFSETQ. This CDR3 comprises 15 residues. CDR3 nucleotide sequence: TGCGCCAGCAGCCCCTCGGCAGGGGGAAGCGAAAAACTGTTTTTT. Its translation is CASSPSAGGSEKLFF.